The clone carrying this T cell receptor (beta chain) was detected a few times. Its antigen is still unknown. The sample is drawn from a study of T-cell memory formation after mild COVID-19. Study at large: Largely donor-specific TCR clusters were found.

TCRdb reanalysed the 5' RACE reads using MiXCR and keeps one entry per CDR3 protein. In the table there are about 290,000 distinct CDR3 sequences, less than 20% of which are singletons. Findings and limits, study-wide: There was a balanced CD4/CD8 profile in clones contracting day 15 to 85, and later expanders leaned CD4+.

The receptor comes from a man aged 18 to 35 who had mild COVID-19 (a few samples of this study predate the infection). Cell type and time point are not known. Sequencing used PBMCs or a T cell subset sorted from them (not recorded which).

The CDR3 nucleotides are TGTGCCAGCAGCCTTTTGGAGGAGTACAATCAGCCCCAGCATTTT. It encodes CASSLLEEYNQPQHF. The chain is built from TRBV28 and TRBJ1-5; D ambiguous. Germline CDR1 MDHEN, CDR2 SYDVKM. This CDR3 contains 15 residues. V lost 6 bases and J 3 bases, leaving 15 bases between the germline ends.